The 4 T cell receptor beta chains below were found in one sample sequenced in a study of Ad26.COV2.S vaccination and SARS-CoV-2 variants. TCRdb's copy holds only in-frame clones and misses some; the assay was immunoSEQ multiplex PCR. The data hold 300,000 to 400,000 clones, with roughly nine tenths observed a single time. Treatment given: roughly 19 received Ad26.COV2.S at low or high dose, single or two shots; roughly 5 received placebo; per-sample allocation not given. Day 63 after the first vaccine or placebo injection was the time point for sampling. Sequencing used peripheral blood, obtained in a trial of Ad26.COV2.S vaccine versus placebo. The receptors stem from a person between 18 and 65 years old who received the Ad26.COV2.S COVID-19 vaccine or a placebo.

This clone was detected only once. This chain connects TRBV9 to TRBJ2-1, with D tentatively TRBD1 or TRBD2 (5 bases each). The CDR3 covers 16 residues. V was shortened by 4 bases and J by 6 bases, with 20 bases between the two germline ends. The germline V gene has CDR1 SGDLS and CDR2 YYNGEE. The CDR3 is CASSPLGDAMGNEQFF. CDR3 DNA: TGTGCCAGCAGCCCACTGGGGGACGCCATGGGCAATGAGCAGTTCTTC.

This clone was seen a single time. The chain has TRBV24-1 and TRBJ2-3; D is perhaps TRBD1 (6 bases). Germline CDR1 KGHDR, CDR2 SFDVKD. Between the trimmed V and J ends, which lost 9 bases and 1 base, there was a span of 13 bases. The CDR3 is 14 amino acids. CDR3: CATGQAGGTDTQYF. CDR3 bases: TGTGCCACCGGGCAGGCAGGGGGCACAGATACGCAGTATTTT.

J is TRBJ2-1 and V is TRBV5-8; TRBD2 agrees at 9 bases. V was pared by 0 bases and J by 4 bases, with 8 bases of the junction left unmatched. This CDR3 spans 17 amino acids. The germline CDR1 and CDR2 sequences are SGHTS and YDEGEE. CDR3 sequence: CASSLVGGRAGYNEQFF. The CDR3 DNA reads TGTGCCAGCAGCTTGGTCGGCGGGAGGGCCGGGTACAATGAGCAGTTCTTC. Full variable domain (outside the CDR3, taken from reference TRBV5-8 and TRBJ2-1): EAGVTQSPTHLIKTRGQQATLRCSPISGHTSVYWYQQALGLGLQFLLWYDEGEERNRGNFPPRFSGRQFPNYSSELNVNALELEDSALYLCASSLVGGRAGYNEQFFGPGTRLTVL.

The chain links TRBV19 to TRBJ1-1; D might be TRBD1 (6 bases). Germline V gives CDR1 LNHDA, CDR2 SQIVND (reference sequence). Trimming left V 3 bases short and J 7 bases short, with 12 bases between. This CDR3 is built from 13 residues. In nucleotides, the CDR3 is TGTGCCAGTAGTATGGGGGGGGCTAGTGAAGCTTTCTTT. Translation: CASSMGGASEAFF.